This is a list of T cell receptor beta chains from one sample in a study of T-cell memory formation after mild COVID-19. TCRdb ran MiXCR on the 5' RACE reads and lists one entry per CDR3 protein. The sample carries hundreds of thousands of distinct CDR3 sequences, approximately 15% recorded once. Material for sequencing was PBMCs or a T cell subset sorted from them (not recorded which). The receptors were sampled from an adult woman who had mild COVID-19 (a few samples of this study predate the infection). Cell type and time point are not known. The CDR3 runs from the conserved cysteine through the conserved F or W. D genes are given only for firm matches. Size is stated for part of the rows, as once, few or many counts, or as a class when the clone is expanded.

J gene,D gene,V gene,clone size,CDR3 length,CDR3 DNA,CDR3 protein
TRBJ2-2,TRBD2,TRBV5-5,few,16,TGTGCCAGCAGCTACGGTGGACTAGCGGTAACCGGGGAGCTGTTTTTT,CASSYGGLAVTGELFF
TRBJ2-3,NA,TRBV20-1,NA,13,TGCAGTGCTAGTCCGGGGGAGAGTGATACGCAGTATTTT,CSASPGESDTQYF
TRBJ1-2,NA,TRBV19,few,14,TGTGCCACCTCGTGGGGGGAAGATAACTATGGCTACACCTTC,CATSWGEDNYGYTF
TRBJ2-5,NA,TRBV6-5,few,16,TGTGCCAGCAGTTCTAAACCGGGACTTCAGGGAGGGACCCAGTACTTC,CASSSKPGLQGGTQYF
TRBJ1-5,NA,TRBV6-5,few,16,TGTGCCAGCAGTCAGTCTGGACTGAGTAGCAATCAGCCCCAGCATTTT,CASSQSGLSSNQPQHF
TRBJ1-2,NA,TRBV12-3/TRBV12-4,few,12,TGTGCCAGTAACAGGGTTAGCTATGGCTACACCTTC,CASNRVSYGYTF
TRBJ1-3,NA,TRBV10-3,few,15,TGTGCCATCAGGGCTTTTTCGAGCTCTGGAAACACCATATATTTT,CAIRAFSSSGNTIYF
TRBJ2-5,TRBD2,TRBV6-5,few,13,TGTGCCAGCAGTGGTAGCGGGGGTAAGACCCAGTACTTC,CASSGSGGKTQYF
TRBJ1-3,NA,TRBV5-1,few,18,TGCGCCAGCAGCCCTTACCCCGGGACGGTCCACTCTGGAAACACCATATATTTT,CASSPYPGTVHSGNTIYF
TRBJ1-5,NA,TRBV7-3,many,15,TGTGCCAGCAGCTTAACGGCCGAGGGTTATCAGCCCCAGCATTTT,CASSLTAEGYQPQHF
TRBJ2-2,TRBD1,TRBV12-3/TRBV12-4,NA,16,TGTGCCAGCAGCCCTGGAGGGACAGGGGTCCACGGGGAGCTGTTTTTT,CASSPGGTGVHGELFF
TRBJ2-7,NA,TRBV4-1,few,18,TGCGCCAGCAGCCTGATTTCTATCCCGAGCCGTCGACCCTCCGAGCAGTACTTC,CASSLISIPSRRPSEQYF
TRBJ2-3,TRBD2,TRBV5-5,few,16,TGTGCCAGCAGCGTACCGACTAGCGGGAGAACAGATACGCAGTATTTT,CASSVPTSGRTDTQYF
TRBJ2-2,NA,TRBV4-3,NA,17,TGCGCCAGCAGCCAAGATTGGGGGCAGGGCGCGGCCGGGGAGCTGTTTTTT,CASSQDWGQGAAGELFF
TRBJ1-5,NA,TRBV20-1,NA,13,TGCAGTGCTAGCTTAGGGGGCAATCAGCCCCAGCATTTT,CSASLGGNQPQHF
TRBJ1-1,NA,TRBV3-1,few,13,TGTGCCAGCAGCCAAGAACGGAGACGAGAAGCTTTCTTT,CASSQERRREAFF
TRBJ2-1,NA,TRBV19,few,15,TGTGCCAGTAGTATTCCGGGCCTCACCGACAATGAGCAGTTCTTC,CASSIPGLTDNEQFF
TRBJ1-2,NA,TRBV20-1,NA,14,TGCAGTGCCCCCCGGGGAGGAGTCGCCTATGGCTACACCTTC,CSAPRGGVAYGYTF
TRBJ2-5,NA,TRBV9,NA,16,TGTGCCAGCAGCCATCCGCGACGTGCCTGGGAGGAGACCCAGTACTTC,CASSHPRRAWEETQYF
TRBJ2-5,TRBD2,TRBV11-3,NA,16,TGTGCCAGCAGCCCACTCGGGGGGGCCAGCCAAGAGACCCAGTACTTC,CASSPLGGASQETQYF
TRBJ2-7,TRBD2,TRBV5-6,NA,16,TGTGCCAGCAGCTTGGTTGGGTGGCTAGCGGGAGACGAGCAGTACTTC,CASSLVGWLAGDEQYF
TRBJ1-1,NA,TRBV19,NA,13,TGTGCCAGTAGTATAGACCCGAAGGGGATAGCTTTCTTT,CASSIDPKGIAFF
TRBJ1-2,TRBD1,TRBV18,NA,15,TGTGCCAGCTCACCTAGACAGGGGGATCTCTATGGCTACACCTTC,CASSPRQGDLYGYTF
TRBJ2-5,NA,TRBV2,once,14,TGTGCCAGCACCCCGGGACACGGGCAAGAGACCCAGTACTTC,CASTPGHGQETQYF
TRBJ2-5,NA,TRBV4-1,few,13,TGCGCCAGCAGCCAAGTCAGGGTTGAGACCCAGTACTTC,CASSQVRVETQYF
TRBJ1-2,NA,TRBV6-6,few,16,TGTGCCAGCAGTCAGACCACGGAGAGGGCGGGCTATGGCTACACCTTC,CASSQTTERAGYGYTF
TRBJ2-7,NA,TRBV4-3,NA,14,TGCGCCAGCAGCCAAGATATAATGACCTACGAGCAGTACTTC,CASSQDIMTYEQYF
TRBJ2-7,NA,TRBV10-3,NA,13,TGTGCCATCAGTTTAAACCGGGAAAACGAGCAGTACTTC,CAISLNRENEQYF
TRBJ1-1,NA,TRBV5-1,NA,13,TGCGCCAGCAGCGGGGGTGTGGATCTGGAAGCTTTCTTT,CASSGGVDLEAFF
TRBJ1-1,NA,TRBV13,NA,14,TGTGCCAGCAGCCCTGGCTGGGGTAACACTGAAGCTTTCTTT,CASSPGWGNTEAFF
TRBJ2-1,NA,TRBV6-4,NA,14,TGTGCCAGCGGATTCAGGGGGAGGTGCAATGAGCAGTTCTTC,CASGFRGRCNEQFF
TRBJ2-1,NA,TRBV7-2,few,12,TGTGCCAGCCTCCGGGGCCTAAATGAGCAGTTCTTC,CASLRGLNEQFF
TRBJ2-5,TRBD1,TRBV24-1,NA,14,TGTGCCACCATTTTCGGGACAGGGGAAGAGACCCAGTACTTC,CATIFGTGEETQYF
TRBJ1-2,NA,TRBV9,few,16,TGTGCCAGCAGCGGGGTATCGACGACCGCTAACTATGGCTACACCTTC,CASSGVSTTANYGYTF
TRBJ1-1,NA,TRBV12-5,NA,15,TGTGCTAGTGGTCTCGGGAACAGCATGAACACTGAAGCTTTCTTT,CASGLGNSMNTEAFF
TRBJ1-1,NA,TRBV4-3,NA,13,TGCGCCAGCAGCCTGGAATCGGGACGCGAGGCTTTCTTT,CASSLESGREAFF
TRBJ2-7,NA,TRBV5-1,NA,14,TGCGCCAGCAGCTTGGGACAGCTCGGGGTCGAGCAGTACTTC,CASSLGQLGVEQYF
TRBJ1-1,NA,TRBV10-3,NA,14,TGTGCCATCAGTGAAATACAGGGTCACACTGAAGCTTTCTTT,CAISEIQGHTEAFF
TRBJ1-5,NA,TRBV5-1,NA,13,TGCGCCAGCAGCCGGAGGGGGGATCAGCCCCAGCATTTT,CASSRRGDQPQHF
TRBJ2-3,NA,TRBV6-2/TRBV6-3,few,13,TGTGCCAGCAGCTCCTACTGGGGGGATACGCAGTATTTT,CASSSYWGDTQYF
TRBJ1-2,NA,TRBV6-5,NA,12,TGTGCCAGCAGGGAGGGTACGGGAGGCTACACCTTC,CASREGTGGYTF
TRBJ2-2,TRBD1,TRBV6-5,few,16,TGTGCCAGCAGTCCCCGGGACAGGGTTGGTACCGGGGAGCTGTTTTTT,CASSPRDRVGTGELFF
TRBJ1-1,TRBD1,TRBV29-1,NA,16,TGCAGCGCCGGCGTCCCGGGACAGGGGGTGAACACTGAAGCTTTCTTT,CSAGVPGQGVNTEAFF
TRBJ2-2,TRBD2,TRBV6-1,few,16,TGTGCCAGCACCCCTGGGGGGGTATGGAGGACCGGGGAGCTGTTTTTT,CASTPGGVWRTGELFF
TRBJ2-7,TRBD1,TRBV27,NA,13,TGTGCCACAACGGACAGGGCCCATTACGAGCAGTACTTC,CATTDRAHYEQYF